The text below deals with one T cell receptor beta chain. The data originate from a study of blood T cell repertoires in COVID-19. At the level of the study: PBMCs, B-cell-depleted T cells, or T cells provided the cDNA or gDNA that made up the material.

The CDR3 is 15 residues long. The germline gives CDR1 SGHRS, CDR2 YFSETQ. The V segment lost 4 bases and the J segment 3 bases; nucleotides outside the gene matches: 7. In the original analysis: It was from reference gene primer amplification that nucleated cell counts were estimated. Profiled with immunoSEQ multiplex PCR; TCRdb holds only in-frame clones, not every one. The DNA gave D and trimming, while V, J and clone size come from that table. This table holds 110,000 to 150,000 clones, around 89% found once. Specimen: peripheral blood. The clonotype was recovered from a man in his fifties or sixties with active or convalescent COVID-19. The V call is TRBV5-1, the J call TRBJ2-5; TRBD2 matches 9 bases. CDR3 amino acids: CASSARLAEEETQYF. The CDR3 nucleotides are TGCGCCAGCAGCGCGCGACTAGCGGAGGAAGAGACCCAGTACTTC.